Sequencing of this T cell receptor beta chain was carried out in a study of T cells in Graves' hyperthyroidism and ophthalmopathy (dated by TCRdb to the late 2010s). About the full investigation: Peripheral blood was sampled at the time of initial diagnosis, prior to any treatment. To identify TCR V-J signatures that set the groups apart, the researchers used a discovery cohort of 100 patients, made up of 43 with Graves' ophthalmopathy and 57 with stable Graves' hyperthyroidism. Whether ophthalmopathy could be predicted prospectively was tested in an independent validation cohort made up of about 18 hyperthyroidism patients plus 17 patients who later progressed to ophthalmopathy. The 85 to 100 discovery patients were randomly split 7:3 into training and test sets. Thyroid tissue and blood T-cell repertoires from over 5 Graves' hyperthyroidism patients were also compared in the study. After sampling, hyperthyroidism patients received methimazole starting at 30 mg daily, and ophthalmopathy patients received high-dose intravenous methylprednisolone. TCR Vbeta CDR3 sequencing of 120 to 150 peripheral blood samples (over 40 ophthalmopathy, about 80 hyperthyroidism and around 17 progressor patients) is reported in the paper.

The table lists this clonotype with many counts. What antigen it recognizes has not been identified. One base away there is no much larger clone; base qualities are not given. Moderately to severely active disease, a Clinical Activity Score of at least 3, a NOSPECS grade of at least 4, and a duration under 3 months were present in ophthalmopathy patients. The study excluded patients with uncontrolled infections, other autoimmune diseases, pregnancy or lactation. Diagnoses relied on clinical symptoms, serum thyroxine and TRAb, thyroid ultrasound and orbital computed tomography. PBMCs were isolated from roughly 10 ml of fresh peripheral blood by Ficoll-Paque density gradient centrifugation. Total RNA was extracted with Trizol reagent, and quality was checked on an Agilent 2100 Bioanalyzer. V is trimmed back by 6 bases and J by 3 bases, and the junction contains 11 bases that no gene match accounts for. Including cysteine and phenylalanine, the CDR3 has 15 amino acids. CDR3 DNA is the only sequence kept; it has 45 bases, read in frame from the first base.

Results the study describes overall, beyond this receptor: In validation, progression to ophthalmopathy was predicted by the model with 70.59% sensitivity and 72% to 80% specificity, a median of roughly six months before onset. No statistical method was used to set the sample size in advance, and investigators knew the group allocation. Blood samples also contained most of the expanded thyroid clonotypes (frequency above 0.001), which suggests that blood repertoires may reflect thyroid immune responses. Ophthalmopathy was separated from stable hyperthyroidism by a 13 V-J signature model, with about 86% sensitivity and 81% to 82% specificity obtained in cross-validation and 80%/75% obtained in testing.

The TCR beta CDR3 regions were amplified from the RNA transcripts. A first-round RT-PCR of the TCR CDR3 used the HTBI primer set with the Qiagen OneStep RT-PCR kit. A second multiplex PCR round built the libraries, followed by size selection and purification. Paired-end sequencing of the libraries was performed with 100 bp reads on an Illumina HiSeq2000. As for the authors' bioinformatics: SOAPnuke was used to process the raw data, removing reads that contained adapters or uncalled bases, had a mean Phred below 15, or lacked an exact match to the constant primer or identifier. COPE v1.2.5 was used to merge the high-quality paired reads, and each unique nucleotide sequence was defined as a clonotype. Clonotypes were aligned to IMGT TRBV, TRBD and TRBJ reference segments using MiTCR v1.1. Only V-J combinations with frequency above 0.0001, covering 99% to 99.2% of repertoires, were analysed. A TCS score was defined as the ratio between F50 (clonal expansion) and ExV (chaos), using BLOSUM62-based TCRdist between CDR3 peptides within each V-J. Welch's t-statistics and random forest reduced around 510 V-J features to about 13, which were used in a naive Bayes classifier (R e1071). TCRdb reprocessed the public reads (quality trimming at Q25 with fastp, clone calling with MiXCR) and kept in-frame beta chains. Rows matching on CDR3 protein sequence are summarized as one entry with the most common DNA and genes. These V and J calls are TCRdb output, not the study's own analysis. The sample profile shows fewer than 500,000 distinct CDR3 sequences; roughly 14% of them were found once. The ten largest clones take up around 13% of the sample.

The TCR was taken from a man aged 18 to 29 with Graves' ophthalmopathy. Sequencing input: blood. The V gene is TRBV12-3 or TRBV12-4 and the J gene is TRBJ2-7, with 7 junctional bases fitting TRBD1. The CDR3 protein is CASRLTGDGDYEQYF. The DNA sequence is TGTGCCAGCAGATTAACAGGGGACGGAGACTACGAGCAGTACTTC.